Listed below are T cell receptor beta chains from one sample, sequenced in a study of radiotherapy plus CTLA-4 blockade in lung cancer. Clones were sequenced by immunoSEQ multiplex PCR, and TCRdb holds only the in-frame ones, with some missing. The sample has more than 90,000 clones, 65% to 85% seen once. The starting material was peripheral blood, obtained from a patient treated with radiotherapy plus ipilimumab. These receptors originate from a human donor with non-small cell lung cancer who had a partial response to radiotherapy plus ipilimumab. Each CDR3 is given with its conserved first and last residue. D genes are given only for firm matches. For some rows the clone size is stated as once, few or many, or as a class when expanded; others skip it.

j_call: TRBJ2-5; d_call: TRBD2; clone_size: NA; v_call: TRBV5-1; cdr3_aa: CASSLGTSGKETQYF; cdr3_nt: TGCGCCAGCAGCCTTGGGACTAGCGGTAAAGAGACCCAGTACTTC
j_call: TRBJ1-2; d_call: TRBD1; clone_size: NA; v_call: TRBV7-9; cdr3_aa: CASSAPDRPLGYGYTF; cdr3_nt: TGTGCCAGCAGCGCCCCGGACAGGCCCCTTGGCTATGGCTACACCTTC
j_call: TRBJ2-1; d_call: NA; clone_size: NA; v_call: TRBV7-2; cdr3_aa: CASPKRVLNYNEQFF; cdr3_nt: TGTGCCAGCCCGAAGCGAGTCCTGAATTACAATGAGCAGTTCTTC
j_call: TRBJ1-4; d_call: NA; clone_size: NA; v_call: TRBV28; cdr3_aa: CASSLRGSSANEKLFF; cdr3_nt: TGTGCCAGCAGCCTCCGGGGGAGTTCGGCTAATGAAAAACTGTTTTTT
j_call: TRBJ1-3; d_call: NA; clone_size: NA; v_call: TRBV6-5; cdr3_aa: CASMGTASGNTIYF; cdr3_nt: TGTGCCAGCATGGGTACAGCCTCTGGAAACACCATATATTTT
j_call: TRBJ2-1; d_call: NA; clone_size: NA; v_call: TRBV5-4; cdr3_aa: CASSLALYNEQFF; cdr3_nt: TGTGCCAGCAGCTTGGCCTTATACAATGAGCAGTTCTTC
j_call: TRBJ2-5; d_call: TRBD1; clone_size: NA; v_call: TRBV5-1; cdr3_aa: CASSPRDRETQYF; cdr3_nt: TGCGCCAGCAGCCCACGGGACAGGGAGACCCAGTACTTC
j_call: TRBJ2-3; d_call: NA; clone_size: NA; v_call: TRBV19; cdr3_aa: CASSTLRRDPRGDTQYF; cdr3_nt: TGTGCCAGTAGTACCCTTCGTAGAGACCCAAGGGGCGATACGCAGTATTTT
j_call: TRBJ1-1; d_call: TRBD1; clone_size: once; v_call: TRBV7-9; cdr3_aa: CASSRGGQGIDYTEAFF; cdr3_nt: TGTGCCAGCAGCCGGGGAGGACAGGGTATCGATTACACTGAAGCTTTCTTT
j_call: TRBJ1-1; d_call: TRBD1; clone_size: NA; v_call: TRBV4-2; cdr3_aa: CASSPKQGGMNTEAFF; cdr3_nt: TGTGCCAGCAGCCCGAAACAGGGGGGCATGAACACTGAAGCTTTCTTT
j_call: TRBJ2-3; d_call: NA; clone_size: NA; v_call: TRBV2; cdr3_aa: CASSPQGTLSTDTQYF; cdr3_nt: TGTGCCAGCAGTCCACAGGGAACCTTAAGCACAGATACGCAGTATTTT
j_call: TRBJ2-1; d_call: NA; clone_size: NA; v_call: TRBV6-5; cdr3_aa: CASSTVGSEQFF; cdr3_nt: TGTGCCAGCAGTACCGTCGGGAGCGAGCAGTTCTTC
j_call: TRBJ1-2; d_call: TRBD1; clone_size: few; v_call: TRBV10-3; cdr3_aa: CASRTGDGYTF; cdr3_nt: TGTGCCAGCCGGACAGGGGACGGCTACACCTTC
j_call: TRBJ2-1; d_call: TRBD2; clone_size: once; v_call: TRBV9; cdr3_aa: CASSVRSGRDNEQFF; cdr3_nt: TGTGCCAGCAGCGTTAGATCGGGGAGGGACAATGAGCAGTTCTTC
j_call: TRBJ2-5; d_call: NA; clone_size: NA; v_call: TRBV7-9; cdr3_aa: CASSLGRGARETQYF; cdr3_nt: TGTGCCAGCAGCTTAGGACGGGGGGCGCGTGAGACCCAGTACTTC
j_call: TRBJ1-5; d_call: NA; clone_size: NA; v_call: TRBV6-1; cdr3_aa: CASSITYGGNQPQHF; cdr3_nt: TGTGCCAGCAGTATCACATACGGGGGCAATCAGCCCCAGCATTTT
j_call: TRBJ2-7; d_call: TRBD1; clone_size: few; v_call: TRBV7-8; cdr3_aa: CASHSTGGPRGYEQYF; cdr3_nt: TGTGCCAGCCACTCGACAGGGGGTCCCCGAGGCTACGAGCAGTACTTC
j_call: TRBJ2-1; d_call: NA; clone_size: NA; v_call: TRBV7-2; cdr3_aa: CASSLARAGFKFF; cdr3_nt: TGTGCCAGCAGCTTAGCTCGAGCAGGGTTTAAGTTCTTC
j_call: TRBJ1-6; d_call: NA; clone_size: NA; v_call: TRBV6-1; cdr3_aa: CASRRHDNSPLHF; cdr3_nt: TGTGCCAGCCGGAGGCATGATAATTCACCCCTCCACTTT
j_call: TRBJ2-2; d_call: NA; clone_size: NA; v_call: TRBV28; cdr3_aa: CASSLARYTGELFF; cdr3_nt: TGTGCCAGCAGTTTGGCCAGGTACACCGGGGAGCTGTTTTTT
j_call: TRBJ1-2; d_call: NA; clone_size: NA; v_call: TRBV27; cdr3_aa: CASSPRGGPRYGYTF; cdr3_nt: TGTGCCAGCAGTCCCCGGGGGGGCCCAAGATATGGCTACACCTTC
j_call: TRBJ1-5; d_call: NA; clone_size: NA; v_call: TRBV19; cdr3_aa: CASSMGRSNQPQHF; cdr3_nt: TGTGCCAGTAGTATGGGTCGGAGCAATCAACCCCAGCATTTT